Listed here are 31 T cell receptor beta chains from one sample, sequenced in a study of blood T cell repertoires in COVID-19. Method: immunoSEQ multiplex PCR; TCRdb's copy keeps in-frame clones and lacks some. The data contain 95,000 to 150,000 clones, around nine tenths of them singletons. Sequencing used peripheral blood. The receptors shown here come from a woman aged 45-60 years with acute or convalescent COVID-19.

V and J are TRBV6-6 and TRBJ1-2, with TRBD1 matching over 9 bases. Trimming removed 6 bases from V and 8 bases from J; junction bases left unmatched: 7. This CDR3 has 13 residues. Looked up from germline, CDR1 is MNHNY and CDR2 is SVGAGI (reference sequence). The CDR3 DNA is TGTGCCAGCAGCCCGGGACAGGGACTAGGCTACACCTTC. It yields the protein CASSPGQGLGYTF.

The chain employs TRBV5-1 and TRBJ2-7; the D gene is possibly TRBD1 (6 bases). Germline-derived CDR1 and CDR2 are SGHRS and YFSETQ. Between the trimmed V and J ends, which lost 4 bases and 6 bases, there was a span of 17 bases. The CDR3 is 14 residues long. CDR3 DNA: TGCGCCAGCAGCCACCAAACAGGGCCTGGCGAGCAGTACTTC. Its protein product is CASSHQTGPGEQYF.

DNA of the CDR3: TGTGCCAGCATTCCGGGACAGGGGTTCCAAGAGACCCAGTACTTC. This translates into CASIPGQGFQETQYF. The chain links TRBV6-5 to TRBJ2-5; 10 bases map to TRBD1. Trimming removed 7 bases from V and 1 base from J; junction bases left unmatched: 6. The germline V gene has CDR1 MNHEY and CDR2 SVGAGI. The CDR3 runs to 15 residues.

The J gene is TRBJ2-7, the V gene TRBV3-1 (or the pseudogene TRBV3-2); D unclear. Germline V lookup: CDR1 LGHDT, CDR2 YNNKEL (reference sequence). The CDR3 is 12 amino acids. Trimming shortened V by 3 bases and J by 2 bases, and 5 bases separated the two germline ends. CDR3 sequence: CASSHSPYEQYF. The CDR3 DNA reads as TGTGCCAGCAGCCACTCCCCCTACGAGCAGTACTTC.

This rearrangement joins TRBV3-1 (or the pseudogene TRBV3-2) to TRBJ2-3; 9 bases line up with TRBD2. V trimming: 3 bases; J trimming: 3 bases; junction bases outside the gene matches: 7. The CDR3 covers 16 residues. Germline V gives CDR1 LGHDT, CDR2 YNNKEL (reference sequence). The CDR3 DNA follows: TGTGCCAGCAGCCAGGGACTAGCATCGGTGACAGATACGCAGTATTTT. This sequence encodes CASSQGLASVTDTQYF.

This clone was counted between two and nine times. The chain joins TRBV7-2 to TRBJ2-7; 14 bases agree with TRBD2. The CDR3 runs 15 residues. Trimming at V came to 4 bases and at J to 5 bases, leaving 4 bases not matched to a gene. Germline V CDR1 and CDR2: SGHTA, FQGNSA. Here the CDR3 DNA reads TGTGCCAGCAGCTCGACTAGCGGGGGGGCAAACGAGCAGTACTTC. It yields the protein CASSSTSGGANEQYF.

The V gene is TRBV4-1, the J gene TRBJ2-1; D is perhaps TRBD2 (5 bases). CDR1 is MGHRA, CDR2 YSYEKL, per germline. The CDR3 runs to 13 residues. The V end was cut by 5 bases, the J end by 8 bases, with 13 bases between. The chain's CDR3 is CASSGNSVDEQFF. CDR3 nucleotides: TGCGCCAGCAGCGGGAATAGCGTGGATGAGCAGTTCTTC.

J is TRBJ2-2 and V is TRBV2, with 9 bases matching TRBD2. Germline V gene sequence: CDR1 SNHLY, CDR2 FYNNEI. V was clipped by 9 bases and J by 4 bases; unmatched bases: 6. The CDR3 covers 14 residues. CDR3 protein: CASCGGAGTGELFF. The CDR3 coding sequence is TGTGCCAGTTGCGGGGGGGCCGGCACCGGGGAGCTGTTTTTT.

The chain recombines TRBV30 with TRBJ2-7; 8 bases are shared with TRBD1. Germline CDR1 reads GTSNPN; CDR2 reads SVGIG (reference sequence). The ends lost 4 bases at V and 2 bases at J; junction bases unmatched: 7. The CDR3 has 14 residues. The CDR3 loop is CAWNIRGRPYEQYF. The CDR3 DNA is TGTGCCTGGAATATCAGGGGGCGCCCCTACGAGCAGTACTTC.

The chain uses TRBV28 and TRBJ1-5; a possible D gene is TRBD1 (5 bases). Per the germline V gene, CDR1 is MDHEN and CDR2 is SYDVKM. V was clipped by 3 bases and J by 5 bases, with 20 bases between them. The CDR3 runs 17 residues. DNA for the CDR3: TGTGCCAGCAGTTTCCCCAGAGCAGGAGGAGGGGATCAGCCCCAGCATTTT. This translates into CASSFPRAGGGDQPQHF.

The chain is built from TRBV6-6 and TRBJ1-1; the match to TRBD1 covers 9 bases. The V gene end was trimmed by 8 bases and the J gene end by 3 bases; junction bases not matched to a gene: 7. Germline V lookup: CDR1 MNHNY, CDR2 SVGAGI (reference sequence). The CDR3 loop spans 14 amino acids. The CDR3 sequence: CASGSNRGHTEAFF. The CDR3 DNA follows: TGTGCCAGCGGATCGAACAGGGGGCACACTGAAGCTTTCTTT.

V is TRBV28 and J is TRBJ2-1; the match to TRBD2 covers 11 bases. The CDR3 runs 18 residues. The V gene's germline CDR1 is MDHEN and CDR2 SYDVKM. V lost 6 bases, J lost 2 bases, and 12 bases stayed unmatched. This CDR3 is CASRSQAASGGTYNEQFF. CDR3 nucleotides: TGTGCCAGCAGGTCTCAAGCCGCTAGCGGGGGGACCTACAATGAGCAGTTCTTC. Complete variable domain (other parts from reference TRBV28 and TRBJ2-1): DVKVTQSSRYLVKRTGEKVFLECVQDMDHENMFWYRQDPGLGLRLIYFSYDVKMKEKGDIPEGYSVSREKKERFSLILESASTNQTSMYLCASRSQAASGGTYNEQFFGPGTRLTVL.

The chain couples TRBV19 to TRBJ1-2; 8 bases line up with TRBD1. V lost 6 bases to trimming and J lost 3 bases; unmatched junction nucleotides: 3. CDR1 is LNHDA, CDR2 SQIVND, per germline (reference sequence). This CDR3 has 13 residues. CDR3 in DNA: TGTGCCAGTAGCGCGACAGGGGACTATGGCTACACCTTC. As protein: CASSATGDYGYTF. The entire variable domain, with the rest obtained from reference TRBV19 and TRBJ1-2, is as follows: DGGITQSPKYLFRKEGQNVTLSCEQNLNHDAMYWYRQDPGQGLRLIYYSQIVNDFQKGDIAEGYSVSREKKESFPLTVTSAQKNPTAFYLCASSATGDYGYTFGSGTRLTVV.

The chain couples TRBV27 to TRBJ2-3; possible D gene TRBD1, 6 bases. CDR1 MNHEY and CDR2 SMNVEV come from the germline V gene (reference sequence). The CDR3 is 16 residues long. Trimming shortened V by 5 bases and J by 4 bases, and 19 bases separated the two germline ends. CDR3 in amino acids: CASSPPGRGYPDTQYF. The CDR3 DNA follows: TGTGCCAGCAGTCCCCCAGGCAGGGGATACCCAGATACGCAGTATTTT.

The chain carries TRBV4-3 and TRBJ1-2; TRBD1 aligns across 12 bases. Germline values: CDR1 LGHNA, CDR2 YSLEER. Trimming at V came to 3 bases and at J to 7 bases, leaving 6 bases not matched to a gene. The CDR3 has 15 amino acids. The CDR3 nucleotides read TGCGCCAGCAGCCATAGGGACAGGGGGCTCGTTGGCTACACCTTC. It codes for CASSHRDRGLVGYTF.

The chain uses TRBV7-2 and TRBJ2-1; 7 bases map to TRBD1. V lost 0 bases and J lost 7; bases outside the gene matches: 9. CDR1 is SGHTA, CDR2 FQGNSA, per germline. CDR3 length equals 16 residues. The CDR3 nucleotides read TGTGCCAGCAGCTTAGCAACAGGGGTCTATGAGAATGAGCAGTTCTTC. It translates to CASSLATGVYENEQFF.

The chain is built from TRBV19 and TRBJ1-6; D call uncertain. The CDR3 contains 13 residues. The V end lost 4 bases, the J end lost 7 bases, and 8 bases lay between the germline ends. CDR1 is LNHDA, CDR2 SQIVND, per germline (reference sequence). CDR3 nucleotide sequence: TGTGCCAGTAGTAACTTGAGGAATTCACCCCTCCACTTT. Its protein product is CASSNLRNSPLHF.

This clone came up a few times. CDR3 DNA: TGTGCCAGCAGCTTAGACAGGGGAGGAGAGTATGGCTACACCTTC. It translates to CASSLDRGGEYGYTF. V is TRBV7-9 and J is TRBJ1-2, with 7 bases aligning to TRBD1. This CDR3 region has 15 residues. Germline trimming cut 1 base from V and 5 bases from J; bases unmatched to any gene: 7. Germline-derived CDR1 and CDR2 are SEHNR and FQNEAQ (reference sequence).

The chain carries TRBV6-4 and TRBJ2-5, with D tentatively TRBD1 (5 bases). CDR1 is MRHNA and CDR2 is SNTAGT in the germline V gene. There are 13 residues in the CDR3. V was trimmed by 5 bases and J by 2 bases, leaving 9 bases between them. This CDR3 reads CASSRGAQETQYF. Written as DNA, the CDR3 is TGTGCCAGCAGTCGTGGGGCTCAAGAGACCCAGTACTTC.

This clone was found a few times. The J gene is TRBJ2-7, the V gene TRBV7-6; TRBD1 aligns across 8 bases. V lost 1 base, J lost 1 base, and 3 bases stayed unmatched. The CDR3 totals 15 residues. Germline assignment: CDR1 SGHVS and CDR2 FNYEAQ. CDR3 coding DNA: TGTGCCAGCAGCTTAGAGACAGGGGTTTCCTACGAGCAGTACTTC. It encodes CASSLETGVSYEQYF.

The chain couples TRBV30 to TRBJ2-1, with a weak D call TRBD2 (6 bases). V lost 6 bases, J lost 9 bases, and 18 bases lay in between. The CDR3 is 13 amino acids. Germline assignment: CDR1 GTSNPN and CDR2 SVGIG (reference sequence). The CDR3 loop reads CACVRDPPGEQFF. CDR3 bases: TGTGCCTGTGTGCGGGACCCCCCCGGTGAGCAGTTCTTC.

With respect to this clone: Other nucleotide sequences from this sample produce the same CDR3. The chain employs TRBV7-2 and TRBJ1-1; D unclear. Germline V gene lookup returns CDR1 SGHTA and CDR2 FQGNSA. V lost 2 bases to trimming and J lost 5 bases, with 6 bases between them. This CDR3 is 12 amino acids long. The chain's CDR3 is CASSLSRTEAFF. The CDR3 region has the DNA TGTGCCAGCAGCTTAAGTAGAACTGAAGCTTTCTTT. Supplemented by reference TRBV7-2 and TRBJ1-1, the full variable domain reads GAGVSQSPSNKVTEKGKDVELRCDPISGHTALYWYRQSLGQGLEFLIYFQGNSAPDKSGLPSDRFSAERTGGSVSTLTIQRTQQEDSAVYLCASSLSRTEAFFGQGTRLTVV.

CDR3 bases: TGCGCCAGCAGCTTCAAGGGACTAGCGGACAATGAGCAGTTCTTC. It translates to CASSFKGLADNEQFF. The chain has TRBV5-1 and TRBJ2-1; TRBD2 matches at 11 bases. The CDR3 is 15 amino acids. The J segment lost 5 bases and the V segment lost 2 bases, leaving 3 bases of the junction unmatched. Germline CDR1 is SGHRS and CDR2 is YFSETQ.

V usage is TRBV24-1 and J usage is TRBJ1-1, with D unclear. Trimming shortened V by 6 bases and J by 3 bases, and 10 bases separated the two germline ends. The CDR3 extends over 13 amino acids. Germline CDR1 is KGHDR and CDR2 is SFDVKD. The CDR3 bases are TGTGCCACCAGTCGAGGCCTCGACACTGAAGCTTTCTTT. Protein sequence: CATSRGLDTEAFF.

In nucleotides, the CDR3 is TGTGCCAGCAGGAAAACAGGGGGGTATGGCTACACCTTC. Protein sequence: CASRKTGGYGYTF. V gene TRBV6-5 combines with J gene TRBJ1-2, with 8 nucleotides matching TRBD1. CDR3 length equals 13 residues. Per the germline V gene, CDR1 is MNHEY and CDR2 is SVGAGI. The trim removed 6 bases at V and 5 bases at J, leaving 5 bases unmatched.

The chain combines TRBV29-1 with TRBJ1-2, with 12 bases matching TRBD1. The CDR3 totals 16 residues. Unmatched junction bases numbered 8, after V lost 3 bases and J lost 3 bases. Germline lookup yields CDR1 SQVTM and CDR2 ANQGSEA. In DNA form, the CDR3 reads TGCAGCGTTGACCCCGGGACAGGGGGCGCCGACTATGGCTACACCTTC. It specifies CSVDPGTGGADYGYTF. The full variable domain, with the rest looked up from reference TRBV29-1 and TRBJ1-2, is SAVISQKPSRDICQRGTSLTIQCQVDSQVTMMFWYRQQPGQSLTLIATANQGSEATYESGFVIDKFPISRPNLTFSTLTVSNMSPEDSSIYLCSVDPGTGGADYGYTFGSGTRLTVV.

The chain is built from TRBV11-3 and TRBJ2-3, with D perhaps matching TRBD2 (5 bases). Looked up from germline, CDR1 is SGHNT and CDR2 is YENEEA. The V and J ends lost 5 bases and 2 bases respectively, with 11 bases between them. The CDR3 length is 14 residues. DNA for the CDR3: TGTGCCAGCAGCCCCCGGGGTACCACAGATACGCAGTATTTT. Its protein product is CASSPRGTTDTQYF.

The chain has TRBV6-2 or TRBV6-3 and TRBJ2-1; 7 bases are a match to TRBD2. The germline V gene encodes CDR1 MNHEY and CDR2 SVGEGT. J was trimmed by 4 bases and V by 4 bases; bases with no gene match: 4. The CDR3 consists of 14 residues. The chain's CDR3 is CASSSPSGYNEQFF. CDR3 coding DNA: TGTGCCAGCAGTTCCCCTAGCGGTTACAATGAGCAGTTCTTC.

This chain uses TRBV18 with TRBJ2-3; TRBD1 aligns across 9 bases. The V segment lost 5 bases and the J segment 2 bases; nucleotides outside the gene matches: 5. Germline V gene data show CDR1 as KGHSH and CDR2 as LQKENI. This CDR3 has 15 residues. CDR3 protein: CASSSGTGITDTQYF. The CDR3 nucleotides are TGTGCCAGCTCATCCGGGACAGGGATCACAGATACGCAGTATTTT.

The CDR3 coding sequence is TGTGCCAGCAGCCAAAAGGGGCCTGACCCTCGCCACGAGCAGTACTTC. Protein sequence: CASSQKGPDPRHEQYF. The V and J genes are TRBV14 and TRBJ2-7; D might be TRBD1 (5 bases). CDR1 is SGHDN, CDR2 FVKESK, per germline. The CDR3 length is 16 residues. V lost 2 bases, J lost 5 bases, and 19 bases lay in between.

The chain employs TRBV12-3 or TRBV12-4 and TRBJ1-1, with no clear D. Between the trimmed V and J ends, which lost 8 bases and 5 bases, there was a span of 15 bases. The length of the CDR3 is 13 residues. Written as DNA, the CDR3 is TGTGCCAGCGGCTCTGTCGGAGGGACTGAAGCTTTCTTT. It translates to CASGSVGGTEAFF.